Detailed here is one TCR beta chain. In germline, CDR1 is LNHDA, CDR2 SQIVND (reference sequence). Trimming left V 7 bases short and J 0 bases short, with 12 bases between. The CDR3 has 15 amino acids. This sample was included in a study of blood T cell repertoires in COVID-19. Sequencing used immunoSEQ multiplex PCR; TCRdb keeps in-frame clones, though not all of them. The table lists around 230,000 clones, under 90% of them singletons, with roughly 4% in the top ten. This clonotype was sampled from a woman aged 25 to 39 with acute COVID-19. The chain has TRBV19 and TRBJ1-4, with D possibly TRBD1 on 6 matching bases. Material for sequencing was PBMCs or T cells enriched from blood (not recorded which). DNA for the CDR3: TGTGCCAGTAAAATATCAGGGGCAACTAATGAAAAACTGTTTTTT. Protein sequence: CASKISGATNEKLFF.